The 21 T cell receptor beta chains below were found in one sample sequenced in a study of blood T cell repertoires in COVID-19. Some clones are missing from TCRdb's copy, which holds only in-frame ones; the method was immunoSEQ multiplex PCR. The repertoire holds about 170,000 clones, approximately 87% seen once, with around 4.3% in the top ten. The sequenced material came from PBMCs or T cells enriched from blood (not recorded which). Receptors originate from a woman in her forties or fifties who had recovered from COVID-19.

The DNA of the CDR3 is TGTGCCTGGACCAGGGGGTCTAGCACTGAAGCTTTCTTT. It translates to CAWTRGSSTEAFF. The rearrangement uses TRBV30 and TRBJ1-1, with 7 positions matching TRBD1. This CDR3 spans 13 amino acids. With V trimmed by 4 bases and J by 4 bases, 6 bases remained unmatched. Germline CDR1 and CDR2: GTSNPN and SVGIG (reference sequence).

This clone was counted a single time. The rearrangement joins TRBV4-3 to TRBJ2-3, with D perhaps TRBD2 (6 bases). The V end lost 0 bases, the J end lost 1 base, and 11 bases lay between the germline ends. This CDR3 spans 16 amino acids. CDR1 LGHNA and CDR2 YSLEER come from the germline V gene. DNA of the CDR3: TGCGCCAGCAGCCAAGAGCGGGGACTGGGCACAGATACGCAGTATTTT. It specifies CASSQERGLGTDTQYF.

This chain connects TRBV7-9 to TRBJ2-5; 7 nucleotides match TRBD1. Germline V gene data show CDR1 as SEHNR and CDR2 as FQNEAQ (reference sequence). V was clipped by 5 bases and J by 5 bases; unmatched bases: 8. This CDR3 has 14 amino acids. The CDR3 loop reads CASSHTGVRETQYF. The CDR3 bases are TGTGCCAGCAGCCATACAGGGGTTAGGGAGACCCAGTACTTC.

The CDR3 coding sequence is TGTGCCAGTAGTACCGGACAGGGCGGCTATGGCTACACCTTC. This sequence encodes CASSTGQGGYGYTF. J is TRBJ1-2 and V is TRBV19; 8 bases are shared with TRBD1. This CDR3 has 14 amino acids. Germline loops: CDR1 LNHDA, CDR2 SQIVND (reference sequence). Trimming removed 4 bases from V and 4 bases from J; junction bases left unmatched: 5.

The J gene is TRBJ1-2, the V gene TRBV7-2; D remains unclear. V gave up 3 bases and J gave up 8 bases, with 19 bases separating them. This CDR3 is built from 15 residues. CDR1 is SGHTA, CDR2 FQGNSA, per germline. CDR3 sequence: CASSFIGSFKEGYTF. The CDR3 bases are TGTGCCAGCAGCTTCATAGGATCTTTCAAGGAGGGCTACACCTTC.

The chain links TRBV5-6 to TRBJ2-4, with 7 bases aligning to TRBD1. This CDR3 has 15 residues. Germline V gives CDR1 SGHDT, CDR2 YYEEEE. V shed 3 bases, J shed 7 bases, and the junction held 10 bases outside the gene matches. CDR3 region: CASSSGTATENIQYF. As DNA, the CDR3 is TGTGCCAGCAGCTCCGGGACAGCCACAGAGAACATTCAGTACTTC.

This clone appeared a few times. CDR3 region: CASSPWEGGRTEAFF. CDR3 coding DNA: TGTGCCAGCAGCCCCTGGGAGGGGGGGAGAACTGAAGCTTTCTTT. The genes are TRBV3-1 (or the pseudogene TRBV3-2) and TRBJ1-1, with D possibly matching TRBD1 (6 bases). Trimming cost V 4 bases and J 5 bases, with 17 bases left between them. From germline, CDR1 is LGHDT and CDR2 YNNKEL (reference sequence). This CDR3 has 15 amino acids.

The chain recombines TRBV5-6 with TRBJ1-2; D call uncertain. Germline CDR1 SGHDT, CDR2 YYEEEE. The CDR3 runs 13 residues. V lost 5 bases and J lost 8, with 16 bases in between. The CDR3 coding sequence is TGTGCCAGCAGTTGGCGGTCTCTCCGGGGCTACACCTTC. Its protein product is CASSWRSLRGYTF.

The chain is built from TRBV3-1 (or the pseudogene TRBV3-2) and TRBJ2-4; TRBD2 matches 7 bases. V shed 3 bases and J 3 bases; nucleotides not matched to a gene: 8. There are 16 residues in the CDR3. From germline, CDR1 is LGHDT and CDR2 YNNKEL (reference sequence). CDR3 sequence (DNA): TGTGCCAGCAGCCACCCACCAACGGGGGGCAAAAACATTCAGTACTTC. Translating it yields CASSHPPTGGKNIQYF.

The V and J genes are TRBV9 and TRBJ1-1; TRBD1 is a possible D gene (5 bases). V was trimmed by 0 bases and J by 5 bases, leaving 8 bases between them. This CDR3 has 13 amino acids. Germline values: CDR1 SGDLS, CDR2 YYNGEE. CDR3 nucleotides: TGTGCCAGCAGCGTAGGACAGTTGACTGAAGCTTTCTTT. As protein: CASSVGQLTEAFF.

The V call is TRBV7-3, the J call TRBJ1-1, with D possibly TRBD1 on 5 matching bases. CDR1 and CDR2 (germline): SGHTA, FQGTGA. V shed 4 bases and J shed 2 bases, with 23 bases lying between them. The CDR3 runs to 18 residues. CDR3 sequence reads: CASSSRPVRADGNTEAFF. CDR3 coding DNA: TGTGCCAGCAGCTCCCGTCCGGTCAGGGCGGATGGAAACACTGAAGCTTTCTTT.

CDR3 nucleotides: TGTGCCAGCAGCATTAGCGGCGGCGGGAAATATGAAAAACTGTTTTTT. Its translation is CASSISGGGKYEKLFF. The chain employs TRBV7-9 and TRBJ1-4; D is ambiguous. Germline CDR1 reads SEHNR; CDR2 reads FQNEAQ (reference sequence). V was trimmed by 5 bases and J by 6 bases, leaving 19 bases between them. The CDR3 totals 16 residues.

The chain is built from TRBV5-8 and TRBJ1-5; possibly TRBD1 for D (5 bases). The CDR3 covers 13 residues. In germline, CDR1 is SGHTS, CDR2 YDEGEE. Trimming stripped 9 bases from V and 2 bases from J, with 12 bases between. This chain's CDR3 is CATGEGGNQPQHF. The CDR3 DNA sequence: TGTGCCACGGGGGAGGGAGGCAATCAGCCCCAGCATTTT.

V is TRBV3-1 (or the pseudogene TRBV3-2) and J is TRBJ2-5; 8 bases agree with TRBD1. This CDR3 comprises 15 residues. The V gene end was trimmed by 3 bases and the J gene end by 3 bases; junction bases not matched to a gene: 6. Per germline, CDR1 LGHDT and CDR2 YNNKEL (reference sequence). CDR3 coding DNA: TGTGCCAGCAGCCACTCCGCGACAGGGGAAGAGACCCAGTACTTC. Protein sequence: CASSHSATGEETQYF.

The chain couples TRBV15 to TRBJ2-1; 8 nucleotides align to TRBD1. The germline V gene encodes CDR1 LNHNV and CDR2 YYDKDF (reference sequence). The CDR3 has 16 residues. J was trimmed by 7 bases and V by 1 base; bases with no gene match: 9. DNA for the CDR3: TGTGCCACCAGCAGAGGGGGGACAGGTGCTCAGAATGAGCAGTTCTTC. This encodes CATSRGGTGAQNEQFF.

This rearrangement joins TRBV19 to TRBJ1-1; no firm D call. Germline V lookup: CDR1 LNHDA, CDR2 SQIVND (reference sequence). The CDR3 covers 14 residues. V lost 7 bases, J lost 5 bases, and 17 bases lay in between. The CDR3: CASKVELTSTEAFF. For the CDR3, the DNA is TGTGCCAGTAAAGTAGAGCTCACGTCGACTGAAGCTTTCTTT.

This clone was seen only a few times. The V gene is TRBV28, the J gene TRBJ1-2, with D perhaps TRBD1 (5 bases). V lost 7 bases and J lost 3, with 15 bases in between. Germline V gives CDR1 MDHEN, CDR2 SYDVKM. There are 14 residues in the CDR3. CDR3 amino acids: CASTAPQGYYGYTF. The CDR3 DNA reads TGTGCCAGCACCGCCCCCCAGGGCTACTATGGCTACACCTTC.

The genes are TRBV7-2 and TRBJ2-1; perhaps TRBD2 as D (6 bases). CDR3 length: 15 residues. Trimming removed 0 bases at V and 9 bases at J, with 15 bases between. The V gene's germline CDR1 is SGHTA and CDR2 FQGNSA. The CDR3 loop is CASSLATALGGEQFF. CDR3 nucleotides: TGTGCCAGCAGCTTAGCAACGGCTTTGGGAGGTGAGCAGTTCTTC. Full variable domain (missing parts from reference TRBV7-2 and TRBJ2-1): GAGVSQSPSNKVTEKGKDVELRCDPISGHTALYWYRQSLGQGLEFLIYFQGNSAPDKSGLPSDRFSAERTGGSVSTLTIQRTQQEDSAVYLCASSLATALGGEQFFGPGTRLTVL.

This chain uses TRBV5-1 with TRBJ1-3, with D possibly TRBD1 on 5 matching bases. Germline V lookup: CDR1 SGHRS, CDR2 YFSETQ. Trimming left V 0 bases short and J 7 bases short, with 14 bases between. The CDR3 sequence is 15 residues long. CDR3 DNA sequence: TGCGCCAGCAGCTTGGATGTCCAGGGATTGAACACCATATATTTT. This gives the protein CASSLDVQGLNTIYF.

CDR3 sequence reads: CASSDQNRGPYEQYV. In DNA form, the CDR3 reads TGTGCCAGCAGTGACCAAAACAGGGGGCCCTACGAGCAGTACGTC. The gene calls are TRBV6-4 and TRBJ2-7, with 9 bases identical to TRBD1. The CDR3 sequence is 15 residues long. V lost 2 bases, J lost 2 bases, and 4 bases stayed unmatched. Germline V gives CDR1 MRHNA, CDR2 SNTAGT.

V gene TRBV6-2 or TRBV6-3 combines with J gene TRBJ2-5, with D maybe TRBD2 (6 bases). The CDR3 contains 15 residues. The germline V and J ends were trimmed by 4 bases and 1 base, with 13 bases remaining between them. Per germline, CDR1 MNHEY and CDR2 SVGEGT. CDR3 in DNA: TGTGCCAGCAGTTTTAGAAGTAGCGGCCAAGAGACCCAGTACTTC. Protein product: CASSFRSSGQETQYF.